One sample yielded the 32 T cell receptor beta chains listed below, sequenced in a study of T cell responses to AZD1222 COVID-19 vaccine. The data were produced by immunoSEQ multiplex PCR, yet TCRdb's version contains in-frame clones alone and is incomplete. Altogether roughly 56,000 clones are present, over 75% being singletons, with the ten largest covering approximately 24%. The source material was peripheral blood, sampled 28 days after the second AZD1222 dose. These receptors originate from an adult who received the AZD1222 COVID-19 vaccine.

This clone was found many times. J is TRBJ1-1 and V is TRBV2; D gene ambiguous. V was clipped by 5 bases and J by 0 bases, with 22 bases between them. CDR3 length: 18 amino acids. The germline CDR1 and CDR2 sequences are SNHLY and FYNNEI. The CDR3 sequence: CASSLNPQEANMNTEAFF. The CDR3, as DNA: TGTGCCAGCAGTCTCAACCCCCAGGAAGCGAACATGAACACTGAAGCTTTCTTT. Variable domain in full (rest from reference TRBV2 and TRBJ1-1): EPEVTQTPSHQVTQMGQEVILRCVPISNHLYFYWYRQILGQKVEFLVSFYNNEISEKSEIFDDQFSVERPDGSNFTLKIRSTKLEDSAMYFCASSLNPQEANMNTEAFFGQGTRLTVV.

V usage is TRBV6-9 and J usage is TRBJ1-6, with D uncertain. CDR3 length: 14 residues. Trimming took off 3 bases at V and 7 bases at J, with 10 bases between the two ends. In germline, CDR1 is MNHGY, CDR2 SVAAGI. For the CDR3, the DNA is TGTGCCAGCAGTTACCTCGTCGACAATTCACCCCTCCACTTT. Protein product: CASSYLVDNSPLHF.

The V and J genes are TRBV6-1 and TRBJ2-7; 13 nucleotides line up with TRBD2. Per the germline V gene, CDR1 is MNHNS and CDR2 is SASEGT. V lost 6 bases, J lost 6 bases, and 8 bases stayed unmatched. The CDR3 extends over 15 amino acids. CDR3 coding DNA: TGTGCCAGCAGCACACCGGGACTAGCGGGATTCGAGCAGTACTTC. It encodes CASSTPGLAGFEQYF.

This chain links TRBV6-5 with TRBJ2-3, with a weak D call TRBD1 (6 bases). V was cut by 0 bases and J by 2 bases, with 9 bases left in between. CDR1 and CDR2 from the germline V gene are MNHEY and SVGAGI. There are 15 residues in the CDR3. CDR3 coding DNA: TGTGCCAGCAGTTACTCAGGGGGTTCCACAGATACGCAGTATTTT. Its protein product is CASSYSGGSTDTQYF.

Concerning this clone: The germline gene is not matched at one end of the junction; a read error may be the cause. The chain employs TRBV7-2 and TRBJ1-2; D ambiguous. CDR1 and CDR2 from the germline V gene are SGHTA and FQGNSA. This CDR3 comprises 13 residues. In DNA form, the CDR3 reads TGTGCCAGCAGCTTGAACTCTGGACGGAGGAGGTCCTTC. As protein: CASSLNSGRRRSF.

Only a few counts were recorded for this clone. The chain recombines TRBV27 with TRBJ2-7; 8 bases are shared with TRBD2. CDR1 is MNHEY and CDR2 is SMNVEV in the germline V gene (reference sequence). V dropped 5 bases and J dropped 3; count of bases not matched to a gene: 6. The length of the CDR3 is 14 residues. CDR3: CASSRLASDYEQYF. In DNA, the CDR3 is TGTGCCAGCAGTCGACTAGCGAGCGACTACGAGCAGTACTTC.

The chain has TRBV11-3 and TRBJ1-3, with D hard to call. V lost 1 base to trimming and J lost 8 bases, with 9 bases between them. The CDR3 totals 13 residues. Germline CDR1 is SGHNT and CDR2 is YENEEA. The CDR3, as DNA: TGTGCCAGCAGCTTAGCTGGGGTGGACACCATATATTTT. This gives the protein CASSLAGVDTIYF.

The rearrangement links TRBV30 to TRBJ2-7; D unclear. Per germline, CDR1 GTSNPN and CDR2 SVGIG (reference sequence). Trimming cost V 5 bases and J 0 bases, with 14 bases left between them. There are 14 residues in the CDR3. CDR3 DNA sequence: TGTGCCTGGCGCTACGGCAAGAGCTCCTACGAGCAGTACTTC. The encoded protein is CAWRYGKSSYEQYF.

The chain couples TRBV28 to TRBJ1-2, with a possible D match to TRBD1 (5 bases). The V end lost 5 bases, the J end lost 0 bases, and 10 bases lay between the germline ends. The CDR3 sequence is 14 residues long. Germline V gene sequence: CDR1 MDHEN, CDR2 SYDVKM. The CDR3, as DNA: TGTGCCAGCAGTACTCTGACAGCTAACTATGGCTACACCTTC. This encodes CASSTLTANYGYTF.

The chain recombines TRBV1 with TRBJ2-5; the D call TRBD2 from the table was never checked on the DNA. TRBV1 counts as a pseudogene. The CDR3 spans 17 residues. CDR3 DNA: TGCACCAGCAGCCCCGCCAGGCCGGAACGCGGGGAAGAGACCCAGTACTTC. This gives the protein CTSSPARPERGEETQYF.

The chain recombines TRBV27 with TRBJ1-6, with D possibly matching TRBD1 (5 bases). The CDR3 consists of 16 residues. Germline V CDR1 and CDR2: MNHEY, SMNVEV (reference sequence). The V end lost 5 bases, the J end lost 4 bases, and 15 bases lay between the germline ends. CDR3 sequence: CASSPSRGRYNSPLHF. DNA of the CDR3: TGTGCCAGCAGTCCCTCGAGGGGACGGTATAATTCACCCCTCCACTTT.

This clone was observed a few times. The J gene is TRBJ2-4, the V gene TRBV12-3 or TRBV12-4, with D tentatively TRBD1 or TRBD2 (5 bases each). The CDR3 is made up of 12 amino acids. V lost 3 bases to trimming and J lost 16 bases, with 16 bases between them. CDR3 coding DNA: TGTGCCAGCAGTTTTGCGGGCAGGGCCCCTTACTTC. This encodes CASSFAGRAPYF.

The rearrangement uses TRBV18 and TRBJ2-3, with TRBD1 matching 8 bases. The CDR3 length is 19 residues. The germline gives CDR1 KGHSH, CDR2 LQKENI. V shed 2 bases and J 3 bases; nucleotides not matched to a gene: 16. Here the CDR3 reads CASSPTEGRGRGGTDTQYF. The CDR3 DNA sequence: TGTGCCAGCTCACCAACGGAAGGCAGGGGGCGCGGAGGGACAGATACGCAGTATTTT.

In its sample, this clone was seen a few times. The gene calls are TRBV7-2 and TRBJ1-1; D ambiguous. This CDR3 contains 14 residues. From germline, CDR1 is SGHTA and CDR2 FQGNSA. Trimming cost V 5 bases and J 1 base, with 11 bases left between them. DNA for the CDR3: TGTGCCAGCAGCCCTCTTTCCAGGAACACTGAAGCTTTCTTT. Its translation: CASSPLSRNTEAFF.

The rearrangement uses TRBV28 and TRBJ1-1; possible D gene TRBD1, 5 bases. This CDR3 is built from 15 residues. Trimming removed 3 bases from V and 0 bases from J, with 11 bases in between. Per germline, CDR1 MDHEN and CDR2 SYDVKM. CDR3 protein: CASSLSNRLNTEAFF. CDR3 DNA sequence: TGTGCCAGCAGTTTGTCGAACAGGCTGAACACTGAAGCTTTCTTT.

This clone was found a few times. The sample holds other DNA sequences that translate to the same CDR3. The rearrangement uses TRBV11-3 and TRBJ1-1; D unclear. Per the germline V gene, CDR1 is SGHNT and CDR2 is YENEEA. The CDR3 spans 13 residues. Trimming cost V 5 bases and J 0 bases, with 7 bases left between them. This chain's CDR3 is CASSDRLNTEAFF. The DNA of the CDR3 is TGTGCCAGCAGCGACCGACTGAACACTGAAGCTTTCTTT. Complete variable domain (other parts from reference TRBV11-3 and TRBJ1-1): EAGVVQSPRYKIIEKKQPVAFWCNPISGHNTLYWYLQNLGQGPELLIRYENEEAVDDSQLPKDRFSAERLKGVDSTLKIQPAELGDSAVYLCASSDRLNTEAFFGQGTRLTVV.

The CDR3 sequence is CASSYTDRNEQYF. The DNA of the CDR3 is TGTGCCAGCAGTTACACAGACAGGAACGAGCAGTACTTC. The V and J genes are TRBV6-2 or TRBV6-3 and TRBJ2-7; the D gene is possibly TRBD1 (6 bases). The V gene lost 2 bases and the J gene lost 5 bases, with 10 bases spanning the gap. This CDR3 region has 13 residues. Germline V gives CDR1 MNHEY, CDR2 SVGEGT.

The V and J genes are TRBV4-3 and TRBJ2-1, with TRBD1 as a possible D gene (5 bases). This CDR3 has 15 residues. Trimming shortened V by 0 bases and J by 0 bases, and 6 bases separated the two germline ends. The germline CDR1 and CDR2 sequences are LGHNA and YSLEER. CDR3 DNA sequence: TGCGCCAGCAGCCAAGAGCAGGGCTCCTACAATGAGCAGTTCTTC. Its protein is CASSQEQGSYNEQFF.

CDR3 nucleotides: TGTGCCAGCAGCCACGGGTGGGCCCGACCCTACGAGCAGTACTTC. It is translated as CASSHGWARPYEQYF. The chain uses TRBV5-4 and TRBJ2-7, with unresolved D. The CDR3 runs 15 residues. The V gene lost 4 bases and the J gene lost 2 bases, with 16 bases spanning the gap. Germline V gene data show CDR1 as SGHNT and CDR2 as YYREEE (reference sequence).

J is TRBJ1-6 and V is TRBV6-5; D is undetermined. The CDR3 extends over 14 amino acids. V dropped 2 bases and J dropped 5 bases, with 7 bases sitting between them. The V gene's germline CDR1 is MNHEY and CDR2 SVGAGI. The CDR3 bases are TGTGCCAGCAGTTACACATCAGATAATTCACCCCTCCACTTT. Translated, it gives CASSYTSDNSPLHF.

This chain connects TRBV7-9 to TRBJ2-7; TRBD2 agrees at 7 bases. Germline V gene data show CDR1 as SEHNR and CDR2 as FQNEAQ (reference sequence). The CDR3 contains 11 residues. V lost 10 bases to trimming and J lost 7 bases; unmatched junction nucleotides: 7. As DNA, the CDR3 is TGTGCCACCGGCGCGGGGGAGGAGCAGTACTTC. This codes for CATGAGEEQYF.

The chain couples TRBV1 to TRBJ2-6; the table's D call TRBD1 went unverified against the DNA. TRBV1 is labeled a pseudogene. The CDR3 covers 22 residues. The CDR3 region is CTSSSDPLSPQTGTSGANVLTF. CDR3 bases: TGCACCAGCAGCTCCGACCCGCTTTCCCCCCAAACAGGGACCTCTGGGGCCAACGTCCTGACTTTC.

The J gene is TRBJ2-1, the V gene TRBV7-3, with a weak D call TRBD2 (7 bases). This CDR3 spans 18 amino acids. CDR1 is SGHTA, CDR2 FQGTGA, per germline. Trimming stripped 5 bases from V and 6 bases from J, with 26 bases between. CDR3 residues: CASSRQGSGAGRSNEQFF. The CDR3 bases are TGTGCCAGCAGCCGGCAGGGGTCTGGAGCGGGAAGGTCCAATGAGCAGTTCTTC.

This sequence joins TRBV6-5 and TRBJ1-4; TRBD1 is a possible D gene (6 bases). This CDR3 spans 14 amino acids. Trimming took off 5 bases at V and 0 bases at J, with 7 bases between the two ends. The germline V gene encodes CDR1 MNHEY and CDR2 SVGAGI. This CDR3 reads CASSRQATNEKLFF. CDR3 coding DNA: TGTGCCAGCAGTCGACAGGCAACTAATGAAAAACTGTTTTTT.

This clone was detected only once. The chain combines TRBV7-8 with TRBJ1-5; weak D call: TRBD1 (5 bases). V lost 4 bases and J lost 7, with 14 bases in between. From germline, CDR1 is SGHVS and CDR2 FQNEAQ. The CDR3 consists of 14 residues. CDR3 amino acids: CASSSRADPQPQHF. The DNA of the CDR3 is TGTGCCAGCAGCTCCAGGGCCGACCCGCAGCCCCAGCATTTT.

The rearrangement links TRBV11-3 to TRBJ2-1; maybe TRBD2 (6 bases). V was cut by 5 bases and J by 7 bases, with 18 bases left in between. The CDR3 loop spans 15 amino acids. Germline values: CDR1 SGHNT, CDR2 YENEEA. The CDR3 coding sequence is TGTGCCAGCAGCGAAATCGGGGGAGGAGAAAATGAGCAGTTCTTC. The encoded protein is CASSEIGGGENEQFF.

The chain recombines TRBV28 with TRBJ1-5; 10 bases line up with TRBD1. Germline V gene lookup returns CDR1 MDHEN and CDR2 SYDVKM. The V and J ends lost 10 bases and 3 bases, in that order; junction bases with no gene match: 6. The length of the CDR3 is 14 residues. The CDR3 spells CAIAGTGVNQPQHF. In DNA form, the CDR3 reads TGTGCCATCGCCGGGACAGGGGTCAATCAGCCCCAGCATTTT. Variable domain in full (rest from reference TRBV28 and TRBJ1-5): DVKVTQSSRYLVKRTGEKVFLECVQDMDHENMFWYRQDPGLGLRLIYFSYDVKMKEKGDIPEGYSVSREKKERFSLILESASTNQTSMYLCAIAGTGVNQPQHFGDGTRLSIL.

The CDR3: CATSRDKGRAYGYTF. DNA of the CDR3: TGTGCCACCAGCAGAGATAAGGGGCGGGCCTATGGCTACACCTTC. The chain uses TRBV15 and TRBJ1-2; possibly TRBD1 for D (5 bases). From germline, CDR1 is LNHNV and CDR2 YYDKDF (reference sequence). V gave up 0 bases and J gave up 4 bases, with 12 bases separating them. CDR3 length equals 15 residues.

V is TRBV28 and J is TRBJ2-1; 9 bases map to TRBD1. Germline V gene sequence: CDR1 MDHEN, CDR2 SYDVKM. With V trimmed by 4 bases and J by 6 bases, 10 bases remained unmatched. The CDR3 spans 16 residues. This CDR3 reads CASSSVQGAPGNEQFF. CDR3 sequence (DNA): TGTGCCAGCAGTTCCGTACAGGGGGCGCCTGGCAATGAGCAGTTCTTC.

This clone was detected a few times. This chain connects TRBV5-5 to TRBJ2-7; 8 bases align to TRBD2. After removal of 4 bases from V and 3 bases from J, the junction contained 9 bases not matched to a gene. The CDR3 is made up of 15 amino acids. CDR1 is SGHKS, CDR2 YYEKEE, per germline (reference sequence). DNA for the CDR3: TGTGCCAGCAGCCCAAGGACTAGCATATTCTACGAGCAGTACTTC. Its translation is CASSPRTSIFYEQYF.

The genes are TRBV19 and TRBJ2-3, with TRBD2 matching over 10 bases. The trim removed 3 bases at V and 1 base at J, leaving 4 bases unmatched. The CDR3 is made up of 16 amino acids. Germline assignment: CDR1 LNHDA and CDR2 SQIVND (reference sequence). The CDR3 DNA reads TGTGCCAGTAGTATCCGACTAGCGGGCCGCACAGATACGCAGTATTTT. It yields the protein CASSIRLAGRTDTQYF. The full variable domain, in which reference TRBV19 and TRBJ2-3 provide the parts outside the CDR3, is DGGITQSPKYLFRKEGQNVTLSCEQNLNHDAMYWYRQDPGQGLRLIYYSQIVNDFQKGDIAEGYSVSREKKESFPLTVTSAQKNPTAFYLCASSIRLAGRTDTQYFGPGTRLTVL.

The chain combines TRBV7-9 with TRBJ1-2, with D maybe TRBD1 (5 bases). The CDR3 sequence is 13 residues long. Germline V gives CDR1 SEHNR, CDR2 FQNEAQ (reference sequence). The germline V and J ends were trimmed by 7 bases and 8 bases, with 17 bases remaining between them. CDR3 residues: CASTRDGPSGYTF. CDR3 in DNA: TGTGCCAGCACCAGGGACGGACCCTCGGGCTACACCTTC.